This T cell receptor beta chain was captured in a study of brain T cells in children with intractable seizures. Study results and limitations: Pre- and post-surgery blood differed in depth, so pre-surgery absences may be undersampling.

The table came from immunoSEQ multiplex PCR; TCRdb's copy has only in-frame clones and leaves some out. The data show 100,000 to 120,000 clones, around 94% seen once. Sequencing was limited to surgery cases with top T cell transcript signatures in brain tissue. At least one anti-epileptic drug was given before surgery. Worth noting for this clone: Its matching antigen is unknown.

The starting material was peripheral blood, obtained at surgery. The origin of this receptor is a boy under three years old with hemimegalencephaly and intractable seizures.

As DNA, the CDR3 is TGTGCCAGCAGTTACTCCGGACAGGGGCCAGATACGCAGTATTTT. Translated: CASSYSGQGPDTQYF. The V and J genes are TRBV6-5 and TRBJ2-3; TRBD1 agrees at 9 bases. J lost 4 bases, V lost 0 bases, and 2 bases had no gene match. The CDR3 runs 15 residues. Germline V gene sequence: CDR1 MNHEY, CDR2 SVGAGI.